This T cell receptor (beta chain) emerged from a study of Ad26.COV2.S vaccination and SARS-CoV-2 variants. In germline, CDR1 is SSHAT, CDR2 FNYEAQ (reference sequence). Trimming cost V 8 bases and J 1 base, with 10 bases left between them. This CDR3 comprises 13 residues. Generated by immunoSEQ multiplex PCR, the TCRdb table keeps only in-frame clones and is missing some. The sample lists around 310,000 clones; around 90% were seen once. Regarding treatment: 19 received Ad26.COV2.S at low or high dose, single or two shots; about 5 received placebo; per-sample allocation not given. The samples date from day 63 after the first vaccine or placebo injection.

This TCR was recovered from a person between 18 and 59 years old who received the Ad26.COV2.S COVID-19 vaccine or a placebo. Sequencing was performed on peripheral blood, taken in a trial of Ad26.COV2.S vaccine versus placebo. The chain joins TRBV7-7 to TRBJ2-3, with D perhaps TRBD2 (6 bases). The CDR3 region has the DNA TGTGCCAGCTCGTGGAGGGGCACAGATACGCAGTATTTT. Residues: CASSWRGTDTQYF.